This passage covers 14 T cell receptor beta chains from one sample sequenced in a study of blood T cell repertoires in COVID-19. TCRdb's table, derived via immunoSEQ multiplex PCR, lists solely in-frame clones and lacks some. The sample includes over 150,000 clones, roughly 88% of them seen just once. The source material was peripheral blood. The source is a man aged 50 to 59 with COVID-19, enrolled during active disease.

This rearrangement joins TRBV7-9 to TRBJ1-5; 7 positions match TRBD1. CDR1 SEHNR and CDR2 FQNEAQ come from the germline V gene (reference sequence). The CDR3 is 13 residues long. After removal of 5 bases from V and 6 bases from J, the junction contained 4 bases not matched to a gene. DNA of the CDR3: TGTGCCAGCAGCGTACAGGGGTCTCAGCCCCAGCATTTT. As protein: CASSVQGSQPQHF. Using reference TRBV7-9 and TRBJ1-5 for the parts outside the CDR3, the full variable domain is DTGVSQNPRHKITKRGQNVTFRCDPISEHNRLYWYRQTLGQGPEFLTYFQNEAQLEKSRLLSDRFSAERPKGSFSTLEIQRTEQGDSAMYLCASSVQGSQPQHFGDGTRLSIL.

There are a few counts of this clone. This chain uses TRBV2 with TRBJ2-3; D is possibly TRBD1 (5 bases). Trimming left V 6 bases short and J 4 bases short, with 17 bases between. CDR1 and CDR2 (germline): SNHLY, FYNNEI. The CDR3 loop spans 15 amino acids. The CDR3 DNA sequence: TGTGCCAGCAGAAGACTCCTGTGGGGCTCAGATACGCAGTATTTT. It translates to CASRRLLWGSDTQYF.

V gene TRBV30 combines with J gene TRBJ2-7; D might be TRBD1 (5 bases). CDR1 is GTSNPN and CDR2 is SVGIG in the germline V gene (reference sequence). This CDR3 contains 13 residues. V was trimmed by 5 bases and J by 4 bases, leaving 15 bases between them. This chain's CDR3 is CAWGAALWYEQYF. CDR3 sequence (DNA): TGTGCCTGGGGGGCGGCCTTGTGGTACGAGCAGTACTTC.

The chain couples TRBV7-9 to TRBJ1-2; weak D call: TRBD1 (5 bases). CDR1 and CDR2 from the germline V gene are SEHNR and FQNEAQ (reference sequence). V lost 5 bases and J 5 bases, leaving 15 bases between the germline ends. The CDR3 has 14 residues. The CDR3 spells CASSPLPGLYGYTF. The CDR3 coding sequence is TGTGCCAGCAGCCCCTTACCGGGACTATATGGCTACACCTTC.

The rearrangement links TRBV24-1 to TRBJ2-1; TRBD2 agrees at 10 bases. This CDR3 has 14 amino acids. CDR1 KGHDR and CDR2 SFDVKD come from the germline V gene. V lost 6 bases, J lost 7 bases, and 5 bases stayed unmatched. CDR3 sequence reads: CATSKREGTNEQFF. Here the CDR3 DNA reads TGTGCCACCAGTAAGCGGGAGGGCACGAATGAGCAGTTCTTC.

This clone was detected once. The chain combines TRBV7-2 with TRBJ2-7, with unresolved D. Germline lookup yields CDR1 SGHTA and CDR2 FQGNSA. The CDR3 is made up of 12 amino acids. V shed 2 bases and J shed 3 bases, with 5 bases lying between them. CDR3 loop: CASSLIGYEQYF. The CDR3 bases are TGTGCCAGCAGCTTAATCGGCTACGAGCAGTACTTC.

The rearrangement uses TRBV7-2 and TRBJ2-7, with 7 bases that match TRBD2. The CDR3 contains 15 residues. V lost 1 base and J lost 2; bases outside the gene matches: 5. Per the germline V gene, CDR1 is SGHTA and CDR2 is FQGNSA. Written as DNA, the CDR3 is TGTGCCAGCAGCTTAGTGTTGGGACTAACCTACGAGCAGTACTTC. Its translation is CASSLVLGLTYEQYF. The variable domain in full, completed from reference TRBV7-2 and TRBJ2-7, reads GAGVSQSPSNKVTEKGKDVELRCDPISGHTALYWYRQSLGQGLEFLIYFQGNSAPDKSGLPSDRFSAERTGGSVSTLTIQRTQQEDSAVYLCASSLVLGLTYEQYFGPGTRLTVT.

The rearrangement links TRBV28 to TRBJ2-7; D is ambiguous. Germline CDR1 is MDHEN and CDR2 is SYDVKM. The CDR3 runs to 13 residues. V lost 3 bases to trimming and J lost 2 bases, with 8 bases between them. The CDR3 DNA follows: TGTGCCAGCAGTTTGTCAACAGCCTACGAGCAGTACTTC. Amino acid sequence: CASSLSTAYEQYF. Full variable domain (missing parts from reference TRBV28 and TRBJ2-7): DVKVTQSSRYLVKRTGEKVFLECVQDMDHENMFWYRQDPGLGLRLIYFSYDVKMKEKGDIPEGYSVSREKKERFSLILESASTNQTSMYLCASSLSTAYEQYFGPGTRLTVT.

The chain is built from TRBV24-1 and TRBJ2-3; the D is unclear. The CDR3 runs to 13 residues. The germline V gene encodes CDR1 KGHDR and CDR2 SFDVKD. Trimming cost V 4 bases and J 7 bases, with 11 bases left between them. The CDR3 protein is CATSDPGGNTQYF. The CDR3 coding sequence is TGTGCCACCAGTGACCCCGGCGGAAATACGCAGTATTTT.

Here the CDR3 reads CASSLAAGWGPSYEQYF. In nucleotides, the CDR3 is TGTGCCAGCAGCTTAGCCGCGGGGTGGGGCCCATCCTACGAGCAGTACTTC. The chain links TRBV28 to TRBJ2-7, with D perhaps matching TRBD2 (6 bases). CDR3 size: 17 residues. Germline V CDR1 and CDR2: MDHEN, SYDVKM. V lost 6 bases and J lost 1, with 22 bases in between.

The V and J genes are TRBV5-1 and TRBJ2-6; 9 nucleotides align to TRBD1. The V and J ends lost 3 bases and 4 bases, in that order; junction bases with no gene match: 8. Looked up from germline, CDR1 is SGHRS and CDR2 is YFSETQ. The CDR3 consists of 17 residues. The CDR3 spells CASSWRDREMGANVLTF. The CDR3 region has the DNA TGCGCCAGCAGCTGGCGGGACAGGGAAATGGGGGCCAACGTCCTGACTTTC.

V gene TRBV2 combines with J gene TRBJ1-1; a weak D match, TRBD1 (6 bases). The V end lost 3 bases, the J end lost 1 base, and 9 bases lay between the germline ends. Germline CDR1 and CDR2: SNHLY and FYNNEI. The CDR3 has 14 residues. Here the CDR3 DNA reads TGTGCCAGCAGTGAGGTCAGGGGGAACACTGAAGCTTTCTTT. Residues: CASSEVRGNTEAFF.

This rearrangement joins TRBV25-1 to TRBJ1-1; D gene uncertain. The CDR3 contains 14 residues. CDR1 MGHDK and CDR2 SYGVNS come from the germline V gene. V was trimmed by 3 bases and J by 1 base, leaving 9 bases between them. CDR3 nucleotides: TGTGCCAGCAGTGATTTTGGGCAGAACACTGAAGCTTTCTTT. This codes for CASSDFGQNTEAFF.

This chain joins TRBV19 and TRBJ1-2, with D perhaps TRBD1 (6 bases). The germline V gene encodes CDR1 LNHDA and CDR2 SQIVND (reference sequence). This CDR3 is built from 14 residues. Trimming pared 6 bases from V and 3 bases from J, leaving 14 bases between. The CDR3: CASRPTGVDYGYTF. The CDR3 DNA sequence: TGTGCCAGTAGACCGACAGGTGTTGACTATGGCTACACCTTC.